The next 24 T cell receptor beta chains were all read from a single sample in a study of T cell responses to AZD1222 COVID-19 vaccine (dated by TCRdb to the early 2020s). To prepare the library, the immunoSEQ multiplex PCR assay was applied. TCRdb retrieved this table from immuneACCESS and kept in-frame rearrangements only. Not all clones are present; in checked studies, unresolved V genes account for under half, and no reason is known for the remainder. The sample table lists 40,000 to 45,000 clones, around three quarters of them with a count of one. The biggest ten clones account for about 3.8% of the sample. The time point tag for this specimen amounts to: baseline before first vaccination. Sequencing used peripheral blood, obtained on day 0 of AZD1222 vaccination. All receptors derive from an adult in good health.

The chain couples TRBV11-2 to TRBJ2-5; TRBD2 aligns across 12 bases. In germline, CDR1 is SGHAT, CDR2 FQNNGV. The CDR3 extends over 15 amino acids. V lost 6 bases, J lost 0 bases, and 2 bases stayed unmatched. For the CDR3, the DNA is TGTGCCAGCAGTCTAGCGGGGGGGTACCAAGAGACCCAGTACTTC. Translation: CASSLAGGYQETQYF.

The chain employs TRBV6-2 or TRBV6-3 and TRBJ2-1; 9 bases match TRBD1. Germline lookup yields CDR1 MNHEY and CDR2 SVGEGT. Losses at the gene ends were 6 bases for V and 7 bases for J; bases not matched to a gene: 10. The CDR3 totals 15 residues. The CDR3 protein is CASSSTGTGRNEQFF. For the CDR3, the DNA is TGTGCCAGCAGCTCGACAGGGACAGGGAGAAATGAGCAGTTCTTC.

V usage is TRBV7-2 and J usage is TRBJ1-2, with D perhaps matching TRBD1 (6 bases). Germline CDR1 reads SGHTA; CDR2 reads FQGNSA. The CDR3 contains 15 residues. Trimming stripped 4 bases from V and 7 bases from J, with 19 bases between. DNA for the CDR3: TGTGCCAGCAGCTCGGCAGGGGCAAATCCCCTTGGCTACACCTTC. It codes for CASSSAGANPLGYTF. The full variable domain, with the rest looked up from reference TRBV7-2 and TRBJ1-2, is GAGVSQSPSNKVTEKGKDVELRCDPISGHTALYWYRQSLGQGLEFLIYFQGNSAPDKSGLPSDRFSAERTGGSVSTLTIQRTQQEDSAVYLCASSSAGANPLGYTFGSGTRLTVV.

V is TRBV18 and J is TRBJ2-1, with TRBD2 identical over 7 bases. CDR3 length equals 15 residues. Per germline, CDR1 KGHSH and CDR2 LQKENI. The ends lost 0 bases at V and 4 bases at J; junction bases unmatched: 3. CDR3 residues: CASSPPSSGYNEQFF. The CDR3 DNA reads TGTGCCAGCTCACCACCATCTAGCGGTTACAATGAGCAGTTCTTC.

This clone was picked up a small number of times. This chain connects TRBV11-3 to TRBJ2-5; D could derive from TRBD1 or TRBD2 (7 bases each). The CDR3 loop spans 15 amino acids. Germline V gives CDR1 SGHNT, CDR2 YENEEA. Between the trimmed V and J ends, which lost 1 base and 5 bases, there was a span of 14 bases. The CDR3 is CASSLGGGGQETQYF. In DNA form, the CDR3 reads TGTGCCAGCAGCTTAGGGGGAGGGGGCCAGGAGACCCAGTACTTC.

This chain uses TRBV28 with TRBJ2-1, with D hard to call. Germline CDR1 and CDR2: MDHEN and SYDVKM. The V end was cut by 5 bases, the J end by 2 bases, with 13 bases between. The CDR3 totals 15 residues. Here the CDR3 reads CASSITLNPYNEQFF. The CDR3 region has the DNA TGTGCCAGCAGTATAACCCTTAACCCCTACAATGAGCAGTTCTTC.

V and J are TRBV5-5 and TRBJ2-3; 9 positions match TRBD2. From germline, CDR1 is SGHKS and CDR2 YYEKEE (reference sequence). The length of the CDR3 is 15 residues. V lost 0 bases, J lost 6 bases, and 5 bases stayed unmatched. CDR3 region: CASSLAAGGPDTQYF. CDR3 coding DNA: TGTGCCAGCAGCTTGGCCGCGGGGGGGCCGGATACGCAGTATTTT.

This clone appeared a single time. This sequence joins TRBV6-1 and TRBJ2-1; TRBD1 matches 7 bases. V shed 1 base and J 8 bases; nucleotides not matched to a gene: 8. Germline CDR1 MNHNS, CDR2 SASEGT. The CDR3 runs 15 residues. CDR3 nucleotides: TGTGCCAGCAGTGAAGGACCAGGGGGAATCCATGAGCAGTTCTTC. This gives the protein CASSEGPGGIHEQFF.

This CDR3 is CASSFVWGGGSNQPQHF. The CDR3 region has the DNA TGTGCCAGCAGTTTCGTTTGGGGCGGGGGAAGCAATCAGCCCCAGCATTTT. The chain links TRBV28 to TRBJ1-5, with TRBD1 as a possible D gene (5 bases). CDR3 length: 17 amino acids. Per the germline V gene, CDR1 is MDHEN and CDR2 is SYDVKM. Trimming stripped 3 bases from V and 1 base from J, with 16 bases between.

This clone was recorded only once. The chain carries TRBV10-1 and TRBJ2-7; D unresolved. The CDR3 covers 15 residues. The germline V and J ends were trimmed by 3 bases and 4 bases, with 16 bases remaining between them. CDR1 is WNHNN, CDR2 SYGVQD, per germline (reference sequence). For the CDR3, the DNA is TGCGCCAGCAGTGAAAGTTGGGAACTGAGGTACGAGCAGTACTTC. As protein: CASSESWELRYEQYF.

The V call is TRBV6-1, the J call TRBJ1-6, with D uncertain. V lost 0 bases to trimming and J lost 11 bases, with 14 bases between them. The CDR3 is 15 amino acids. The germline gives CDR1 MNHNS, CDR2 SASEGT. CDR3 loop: CASSEATRAIAPLHF. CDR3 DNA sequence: TGTGCCAGCAGTGAAGCGACAAGGGCGATTGCACCCCTCCACTTT.

The CDR3 nucleotides are TGCGCCAGCAGCCAAGAGGGGTCCGGGACAACGAACACCGGGGAGCTGTTTTTT. It specifies CASSQEGSGTTNTGELFF. J is TRBJ2-2 and V is TRBV4-1; tentative D call: TRBD1 (6 bases). Trimming stripped 0 bases from V and 0 bases from J, with 14 bases between. The CDR3 spans 18 residues. Germline values: CDR1 MGHRA, CDR2 YSYEKL.

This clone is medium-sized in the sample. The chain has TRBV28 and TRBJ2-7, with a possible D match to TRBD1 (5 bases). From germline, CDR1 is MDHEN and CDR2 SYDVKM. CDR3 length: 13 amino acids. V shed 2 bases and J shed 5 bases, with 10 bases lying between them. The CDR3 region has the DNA TGTGCCAGCAGTTTAACCAGGGTAAACGAGCAGTACTTC. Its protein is CASSLTRVNEQYF. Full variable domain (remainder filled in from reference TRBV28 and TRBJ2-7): DVKVTQSSRYLVKRTGEKVFLECVQDMDHENMFWYRQDPGLGLRLIYFSYDVKMKEKGDIPEGYSVSREKKERFSLILESASTNQTSMYLCASSLTRVNEQYFGPGTRLTVT.

CDR3 loop: CASSFPGSKIIGELFF. The CDR3 nucleotides read TGTGCCAGCAGCTTCCCGGGAAGTAAGATAATCGGGGAGCTGTTTTTT. The rearrangement links TRBV7-8 to TRBJ2-2; maybe TRBD2 (5 bases). The CDR3 totals 16 residues. Germline assignment: CDR1 SGHVS and CDR2 FQNEAQ. V lost 3 bases and J 7 bases, leaving 18 bases between the germline ends.

The CDR3 here is CASSYGLQGSEQYF. The CDR3, as DNA: TGTGCCAGCAGTTACGGTCTACAGGGAAGCGAGCAGTACTTC. This chain links TRBV6-6 with TRBJ2-7; possibly TRBD1 for D (6 bases). CDR3 length equals 14 residues. Germline-derived CDR1 and CDR2 are MNHNY and SVGAGI (reference sequence). Deletions cut 2 bases from V and 6 bases from J, with 14 bases between.

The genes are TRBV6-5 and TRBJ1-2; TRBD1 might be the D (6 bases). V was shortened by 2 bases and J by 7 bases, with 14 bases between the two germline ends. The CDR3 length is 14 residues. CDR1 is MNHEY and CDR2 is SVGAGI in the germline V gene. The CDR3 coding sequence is TGTGCCAGCAGTTACGACCAACAGGGAGGTGGCTACACCTTC. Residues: CASSYDQQGGGYTF.

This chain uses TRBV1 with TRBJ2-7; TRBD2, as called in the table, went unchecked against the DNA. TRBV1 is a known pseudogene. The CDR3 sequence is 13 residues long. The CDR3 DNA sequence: TGCACCAGCAGCCAACCCTATACCTACGAGCAGTACTTC. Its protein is CTSSQPYTYEQYF.

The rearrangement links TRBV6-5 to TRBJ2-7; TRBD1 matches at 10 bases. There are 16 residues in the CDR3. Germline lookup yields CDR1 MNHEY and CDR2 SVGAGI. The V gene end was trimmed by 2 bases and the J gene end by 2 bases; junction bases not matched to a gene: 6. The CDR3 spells CASSYDGTGVPYEQYF. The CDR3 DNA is TGTGCCAGCAGTTACGACGGGACAGGGGTGCCCTACGAGCAGTACTTC.

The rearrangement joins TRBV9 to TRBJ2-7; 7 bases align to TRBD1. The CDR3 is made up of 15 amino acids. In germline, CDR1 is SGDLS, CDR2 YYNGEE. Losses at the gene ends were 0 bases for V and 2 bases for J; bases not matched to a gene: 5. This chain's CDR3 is CASSVDGTEPYEQYF. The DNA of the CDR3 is TGTGCCAGCAGCGTAGATGGGACAGAGCCCTACGAGCAGTACTTC.

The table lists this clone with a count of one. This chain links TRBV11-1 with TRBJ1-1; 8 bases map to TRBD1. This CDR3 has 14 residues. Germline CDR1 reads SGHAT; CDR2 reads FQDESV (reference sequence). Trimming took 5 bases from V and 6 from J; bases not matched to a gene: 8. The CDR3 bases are TGTGCCAGCAGCGCTGGACAGGGATTCTCTGAAGCTTTCTTT. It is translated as CASSAGQGFSEAFF.

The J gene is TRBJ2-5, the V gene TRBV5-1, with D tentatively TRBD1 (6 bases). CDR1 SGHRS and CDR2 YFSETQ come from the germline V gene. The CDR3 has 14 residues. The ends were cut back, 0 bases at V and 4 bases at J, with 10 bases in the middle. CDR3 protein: CASSLDRDGETQYF. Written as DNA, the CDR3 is TGCGCCAGCAGCTTGGACAGGGATGGAGAGACCCAGTACTTC. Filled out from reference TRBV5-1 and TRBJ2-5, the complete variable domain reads KAGVTQTPRYLIKTRGQQVTLSCSPISGHRSVSWYQQTPGQGLQFLFEYFSETQRNKGNFPGRFSGRQFSNSRSEMNVSTLELGDSALYLCASSLDRDGETQYFGPGTRLLVL.

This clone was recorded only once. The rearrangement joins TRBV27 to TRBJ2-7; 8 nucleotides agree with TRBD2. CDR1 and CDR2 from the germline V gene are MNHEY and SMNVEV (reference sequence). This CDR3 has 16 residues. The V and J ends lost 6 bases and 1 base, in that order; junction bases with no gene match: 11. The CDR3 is CASSRSSGGSSYEQYF. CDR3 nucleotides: TGTGCCAGCAGCCGATCCTCGGGGGGGTCGTCCTACGAGCAGTACTTC.

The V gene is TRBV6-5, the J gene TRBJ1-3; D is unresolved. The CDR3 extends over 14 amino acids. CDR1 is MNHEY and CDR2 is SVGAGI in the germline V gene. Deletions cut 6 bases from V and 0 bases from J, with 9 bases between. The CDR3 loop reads CASRRRSSGNTIYF. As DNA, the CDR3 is TGTGCCAGCAGGCGACGGAGCTCTGGAAACACCATATATTTT.

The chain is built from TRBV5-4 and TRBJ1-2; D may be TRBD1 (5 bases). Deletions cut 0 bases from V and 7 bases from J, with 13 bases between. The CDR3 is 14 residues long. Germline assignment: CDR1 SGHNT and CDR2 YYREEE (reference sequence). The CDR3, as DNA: TGTGCCAGCAGCTTGGATACGGGGGAGGGTGGCTACACCTTC. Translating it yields CASSLDTGEGGYTF.